The clone carrying this T cell receptor (beta chain) has a handful of counts. Its antigen is unidentified. Germline V gene sequence: CDR1 MDHEN, CDR2 SYDVKM. The CDR3 contains 17 residues. V lost 4 bases, J lost 0 bases, and 5 bases stayed unmatched. The data were obtained in a study of identical twins. Study-wide findings and caveats: The models gave estimates that fell short of the out-of-frame TCR alpha sharing seen in monozygotic twins.

Each CDR3 protein gets one entry after TCRdb re-called the 5' RACE reads with MiXCR. The repertoire holds 500,000 to 550,000 distinct CDR3 sequences, around 24% seen once, with more than 0.4% in the top ten. This sample also appeared in a second study, on yellow fever vaccine responses in identical twins.

Sample: CD4+ T cells sorted from blood. This clonotype originated in a woman under 30 in good health. V usage is TRBV28 and J usage is TRBJ2-3; TRBD2 matches 12 bases. The CDR3 nucleotides read TGTGCCAGCAGTTCATCTAGCGGGGGGGCTAGCACAGATACGCAGTATTTT. This codes for CASSSSSGGASTDTQYF.